The 32 T cell receptor beta chains below come from one sample, sequenced in a study of early T cells in non-severe SARS-CoV-2 infection (dated by TCRdb to the early 2020s). The receptor library was made with 5' RACE. Instrument on record: NextSeq 500. Using fastp at Q25 and MiXCR, TCRdb reprocessed the public reads and kept productive beta chains. Rows with a matching CDR3 protein are joined into one entry that keeps the most common DNA and genes. The sample includes 70,000 or so distinct CDR3 sequences, with roughly 13% observed a single time. The ten largest clones capture 11% to 15% of the sample. The sample taken for sequencing was whole blood. The receptors derive from an adult who was a healthcare worker with PCR-confirmed SARS-CoV-2 infection or an uninfected control (not recorded which).

This clonotype appeared a few times. V is TRBV11-2 and J is TRBJ1-4; 7 bases map to TRBD1. The ends lost 1 base at V and 15 bases at J; junction bases unmatched: 11. Germline CDR1 is SGHAT and CDR2 is FQNNGV. The CDR3 has 14 residues. CDR3 nucleotides: TGTGCCAGCAGCTTAGGGAGACAGGGAAAGAGATTGTTTTTT. It is translated as CASSLGRQGKRLFF.

This clonotype was counted many times. The CDR3 DNA follows: TGTGCCAGCTCACCAGGGGCGGCTAATGAAAAACTGTTTTTT. Protein sequence: CASSPGAANEKLFF. This chain links TRBV18 with TRBJ1-4; maybe TRBD1 (5 bases). The CDR3 is 14 residues long. Germline CDR1 reads KGHSH; CDR2 reads LQKENI. V shed 2 bases and J shed 3 bases, with 7 bases lying between them.

This clonotype was observed many times. The chain recombines TRBV6-6 with TRBJ1-4; TRBD1 agrees at 8 bases. CDR3 length: 13 amino acids. V was clipped by 8 bases and J by 4 bases; unmatched bases: 3. Germline V gene lookup returns CDR1 MNHNY and CDR2 SVGAGI (reference sequence). CDR3 loop: CASDGQGNEKLFF. In DNA form, the CDR3 reads TGTGCCAGCGATGGACAGGGTAATGAAAAACTGTTTTTT.

The CDR3 spells CASSGLDRSDTQYF. The CDR3 DNA sequence: TGTGCCAGCAGTGGACTAGATCGTTCAGATACGCAGTATTTT. The V gene is TRBV25-1, the J gene TRBJ2-3; D might be TRBD2 (6 bases). This CDR3 has 14 residues. The ends were cut back, 4 bases at V and 4 bases at J, with 12 bases in the middle. Germline V gene data show CDR1 as MGHDK and CDR2 as SYGVNS.

The rearrangement links TRBV6-2 or TRBV6-3 to TRBJ2-2; perhaps TRBD1 as D (5 bases). Germline V gene sequence: CDR1 MNHEY, CDR2 SVGEGT. Trimming cost V 7 bases and J 4 bases, with 19 bases left between them. CDR3 length: 16 amino acids. The CDR3 region has the DNA TGTGCCAGCACCAAAGGTCAGCGACAGCGCACCGGGGAGCTGTTTTTT. Amino acids: CASTKGQRQRTGELFF.

This clonotype was seen many times. The CDR3 loop reads CASSQVRDVGELFF. DNA of the CDR3: TGTGCCAGCAGCCAAGTCAGGGACGTCGGGGAGCTGTTTTTT. V and J are TRBV3-1 and TRBJ2-2, with D perhaps TRBD1 or TRBD2 (5 bases each). The CDR3 runs 14 residues. Between the trimmed V and J ends, which lost 1 base and 7 bases, there was a span of 10 bases. Germline assignment: CDR1 LGHDT and CDR2 YNNKEL (reference sequence).

CDR3 sequence reads: CAWSVRRQDDGYTF. The CDR3, as DNA: TGTGCCTGGAGTGTACGGCGGCAGGATGATGGCTACACCTTC. This rearrangement joins TRBV30 to TRBJ1-2; D call uncertain. The CDR3 contains 14 residues. Trimming shortened V by 0 bases and J by 6 bases, and 14 bases separated the two germline ends. CDR1 is GTSNPN and CDR2 is SVGIG in the germline V gene (reference sequence).

This clonotype has a handful of counts. The chain is built from TRBV9 and TRBJ1-1; D unclear. In germline, CDR1 is SGDLS, CDR2 YYNGEE. This CDR3 is 16 amino acids long. V was trimmed by 3 bases and J by 5 bases, leaving 20 bases between them. The CDR3 here is CASSATSTLSGTEAFF. The CDR3 bases are TGTGCCAGCAGCGCCACGTCTACACTCTCGGGGACTGAAGCTTTCTTT. The variable domain in full, completed from reference TRBV9 and TRBJ1-1, reads DSGVTQTPKHLITATGQRVTLRCSPRSGDLSVYWYQQSLDQGLQFLIQYYNGEERAKGNILERFSAQQFPDLHSELNLSSLELGDSALYFCASSATSTLSGTEAFFGQGTRLTVV.

This clonotype came up many times. CDR3 DNA sequence: TGTGCCAGCAGCTTGGGTTGGGCTACCTACGGTTCACCCCTCCACTTT. Translating gives CASSLGWATYGSPLHF. The V and J genes are TRBV5-8 and TRBJ1-6, with unresolved D. V was cut by 0 bases and J by 9 bases, with 16 bases left in between. The CDR3 extends over 16 amino acids. Germline CDR1 is SGHTS and CDR2 is YDEGEE.

This clonotype occurred many times. Written as DNA, the CDR3 is TGTGCCAGCAGCCTACTGACGGCGAACACTGAAGCTTTCTTT. The encoded protein is CASSLLTANTEAFF. The gene calls are TRBV11-2 and TRBJ1-1, with D unresolved. Germline V gene lookup returns CDR1 SGHAT and CDR2 FQNNGV. Trimming removed 5 bases at V and 1 base at J, with 11 bases between. CDR3 length equals 14 residues.

This CDR3 reads CASSMRTSIADTQYF. The CDR3 DNA reads as TGTGCCAGTAGTATGAGGACTAGCATTGCAGATACGCAGTATTTT. The chain uses TRBV19 and TRBJ2-3, with 8 bases that match TRBD2. The CDR3 loop spans 15 amino acids. V was pared by 3 bases and J by 4 bases, with 6 bases of the junction left unmatched. Germline V gives CDR1 LNHDA, CDR2 SQIVND (reference sequence).

This clonotype was observed a few times. The chain employs TRBV28 and TRBJ1-2; D unclear. V was shortened by 3 bases and J by 6 bases, with 8 bases between the two germline ends. The germline CDR1 and CDR2 sequences are MDHEN and SYDVKM. CDR3 length: 12 amino acids. CDR3 loop: CASSLGENGYTF. DNA for the CDR3: TGTGCCAGCAGTTTGGGCGAGAATGGCTACACCTTC.

The table lists this clonotype with a few counts. An end of the junction differs from the germline gene, which may be a read error. The chain links TRBV7-7 to TRBJ1-5; D is undetermined. The CDR3 is made up of 14 amino acids. The germline V gene encodes CDR1 SSHAT and CDR2 FNYEAQ (reference sequence). CDR3 coding DNA: TGCGCGTTGTGTCCAAGAGCTAGCAATCAGCCCCAGCATTTT. This gives the protein CALCPRASNQPQHF.

This sequence joins TRBV20-1 and TRBJ1-2; D gene uncertain. CDR3 length: 13 amino acids. The germline V gene has CDR1 DFQATT and CDR2 SNEGSKA (reference sequence). Trimming stripped 2 bases from V and 0 bases from J, with 7 bases between. The CDR3 sequence is CSARFQANYGYTF. The CDR3 coding sequence is TGCAGTGCTAGATTTCAGGCTAACTATGGCTACACCTTC.

For the CDR3, the DNA is TGTGCCAGCAGTATGGGGTATGGGTTTGGCTACACCTTC. Its translation: CASSMGYGFGYTF. The rearrangement joins TRBV7-2 to TRBJ1-2; D is unclear. Trimming left V 6 bases short and J 7 bases short, with 15 bases between. The CDR3 is 13 amino acids. Germline CDR1 and CDR2: SGHTA and FQGNSA. Drawing the rest from reference TRBV7-2 and TRBJ1-2, the complete variable domain is GAGVSQSPSNKVTEKGKDVELRCDPISGHTALYWYRQSLGQGLEFLIYFQGNSAPDKSGLPSDRFSAERTGGSVSTLTIQRTQQEDSAVYLCASSMGYGFGYTFGSGTRLTVV.

This clonotype was picked up a small number of times. The CDR3 protein is CASRIAGGMATQYF. In nucleotides, the CDR3 is TGTGCCAGCAGAATAGCGGGGGGTATGGCTACGCAGTATTTT. This chain uses TRBV12-3 or TRBV12-4 with TRBJ2-3, with 10 bases fitting TRBD2. V trimming: 6 bases; J trimming: 8 bases; junction bases outside the gene matches: 8. This CDR3 has 14 amino acids.

This clonotype was counted between two and nine times. Here the CDR3 DNA reads TGTGCCAGCAGGGCGACAGGGTTGGGGACTGAAGCTTTCTTT. Amino acids: CASRATGLGTEAFF. The chain links TRBV6-4 to TRBJ1-1; 7 positions agree with TRBD1. The V and J ends lost 6 bases and 5 bases, in that order; junction bases with no gene match: 9. The germline V gene encodes CDR1 MRHNA and CDR2 SNTAGT. The CDR3 covers 14 residues.

The chain links TRBV5-6 to TRBJ2-3; TRBD2 matches 8 bases. CDR1 is SGHDT and CDR2 is YYEEEE in the germline V gene. The CDR3 is 15 amino acids. Germline trimming cut 3 bases from V and 5 bases from J; bases unmatched to any gene: 8. The CDR3, as DNA: TGTGCCAGCAGCTCCGGGGGACTAGTTCAAGATACGCAGTATTTT. Translating it yields CASSSGGLVQDTQYF. The entire variable domain, with the rest obtained from reference TRBV5-6 and TRBJ2-3, is as follows: DAGVTQSPTHLIKTRGQQVTLRCSPKSGHDTVSWYQQALGQGPQFIFQYYEEEERQRGNFPDRFSGHQFPNYSSELNVNALLLGDSALYLCASSSGGLVQDTQYFGPGTRLTVL.

The table lists this clonotype with many counts. The rearrangement uses TRBV5-1 and TRBJ1-3; D ambiguous. CDR1 is SGHRS and CDR2 is YFSETQ in the germline V gene. The V and J ends lost 0 bases and 3 bases respectively, with 7 bases between them. CDR3 length: 14 residues. The CDR3 spells CASSLGGDGNTIYF. Written as DNA, the CDR3 is TGCGCCAGCAGCTTGGGGGGAGATGGAAACACCATATATTTT. Full variable domain (rest looked up from reference TRBV5-1 and TRBJ1-3): KAGVTQTPRYLIKTRGQQVTLSCSPISGHRSVSWYQQTPGQGLQFLFEYFSETQRNKGNFPGRFSGRQFSNSRSEMNVSTLELGDSALYLCASSLGGDGNTIYFGEGSWLTVV.

The chain couples TRBV7-3 to TRBJ2-1; weak D call: TRBD1 (7 bases). From germline, CDR1 is SGHTA and CDR2 FQGTGA. V dropped 5 bases and J dropped 5 bases, with 22 bases sitting between them. CDR3 length: 17 amino acids. The CDR3 DNA reads TGTGCCAGCAGCCCTGTCGATCGGAGGGGGCCCAACAATGAGCAGTTCTTC. Translation gives CASSPVDRRGPNNEQFF.

The chain links TRBV7-2 to TRBJ1-2; TRBD1 matches 7 bases. Germline V lookup: CDR1 SGHTA, CDR2 FQGNSA. This CDR3 comprises 18 residues. V lost 2 bases, J lost 1 base, and 13 bases stayed unmatched. As DNA, the CDR3 is TGTGCCAGCAGCTTACTAGATCGACGGGACAGATTTAACTATGGCTACACCTTC. The encoded protein is CASSLLDRRDRFNYGYTF.

This clonotype came up many times. This chain uses TRBV6-2 or TRBV6-3 with TRBJ1-5; 7 positions agree with TRBD1. V was clipped by 6 bases and J by 0 bases; unmatched bases: 11. CDR1 MNHEY and CDR2 SVGEGT come from the germline V gene. The CDR3 has 17 residues. The CDR3 sequence: CASRRGTEFYSNQPQHF. The CDR3 DNA sequence: TGTGCCAGCAGGCGGGGGACAGAATTTTATAGCAATCAGCCCCAGCATTTT.

This clonotype was counted ten times or more. The chain uses TRBV5-1 and TRBJ2-2, with unresolved D. CDR1 is SGHRS and CDR2 is YFSETQ in the germline V gene. The CDR3 is made up of 16 amino acids. V was clipped by 4 bases and J by 2 bases, with 15 bases between them. CDR3 amino acids: CASSPRGRVNTGELFF. The CDR3 bases are TGCGCCAGCAGCCCGCGTGGAAGGGTTAACACCGGGGAGCTGTTTTTT.

J is TRBJ2-5 and V is TRBV19, with TRBD1 identical over 7 bases. The CDR3 is made up of 15 amino acids. Germline CDR1 is LNHDA and CDR2 is SQIVND (reference sequence). Trimming at V came to 1 base and at J to 1 base, leaving 3 bases not matched to a gene. Written as DNA, the CDR3 is TGTGCCAGTAGTATAGCCGGGACAGCCCAAGAGACCCAGTACTTC. Encoded protein: CASSIAGTAQETQYF.

This chain joins TRBV19 and TRBJ2-4; D possibly uses TRBD1 or TRBD2 (6 bases each). V lost 6 bases and J lost 10, with 22 bases in between. The CDR3 covers 15 residues. Germline CDR1 and CDR2: LNHDA and SQIVND (reference sequence). Here the CDR3 DNA reads TGTGCCAGTAGCCCCCTGGTTGGGGGGCCCGGGATTCAGTACTTC. Protein: CASSPLVGGPGIQYF.

The chain joins TRBV12-3 or TRBV12-4 to TRBJ1-4; a weak D match, TRBD1 (5 bases). The CDR3 sequence is 16 residues long. V shed 2 bases and J shed 0 bases, with 10 bases lying between them. Here the CDR3 reads CASSLWGSATNEKLFF. The CDR3 DNA reads as TGTGCCAGCAGTTTATGGGGGAGCGCAACTAATGAAAAACTGTTTTTT.

This clonotype was observed many times. V usage is TRBV6-4 and J usage is TRBJ2-2, with D possibly TRBD2 on 5 matching bases. The CDR3 contains 15 residues. V lost 6 bases and J 8 bases, leaving 19 bases between the germline ends. Germline CDR1 MRHNA, CDR2 SNTAGT. The DNA for the CDR3 is TGTGCCAGCAGCAGTTACGGGGAGATGACGGGGGAGCTGTTTTTT. It yields the protein CASSSYGEMTGELFF.

The V call is TRBV29-1, the J call TRBJ2-7, with 10 bases fitting TRBD2. Germline V gene sequence: CDR1 SQVTM, CDR2 ANQGSEA. CDR3 length: 15 amino acids. V trimming: 7 bases; J trimming: 7 bases; junction bases outside the gene matches: 16. CDR3 sequence reads: CSGGSNLAGVSEQYF. The CDR3 DNA reads TGCAGCGGTGGATCGAATCTAGCGGGGGTTTCGGAGCAGTACTTC.

J is TRBJ1-5 and V is TRBV18; 7 bases agree with TRBD1. The germline CDR1 and CDR2 sequences are KGHSH and LQKENI. CDR3 size: 15 residues. Trimming cost V 6 bases and J 3 bases; bases outside gene matches: 8. CDR3 in DNA: TGTGCCAGCTCTATGACAGGGTTTGACAATCAGCCCCAGCATTTT. Translating gives CASSMTGFDNQPQHF.

This clonotype was observed a handful of times. J is TRBJ1-2 and V is TRBV9; D possibly corresponds to TRBD1 (5 bases). Germline CDR1 and CDR2: SGDLS and YYNGEE. The CDR3 spans 13 residues. Trimming took off 4 bases at V and 2 bases at J, with 9 bases between the two ends. Here the CDR3 reads CASSRGVNYGYTF. The CDR3 DNA is TGTGCCAGCAGCCGGGGGGTCAACTATGGCTACACCTTC. Variable domain in full (rest from reference TRBV9 and TRBJ1-2): DSGVTQTPKHLITATGQRVTLRCSPRSGDLSVYWYQQSLDQGLQFLIQYYNGEERAKGNILERFSAQQFPDLHSELNLSSLELGDSALYFCASSRGVNYGYTFGSGTRLTVV.

Only a few counts were recorded for this clonotype. This chain connects TRBV11-1 to TRBJ2-1; D is uncertain. CDR1 is SGHAT and CDR2 is FQDESV in the germline V gene (reference sequence). The germline V and J ends were trimmed by 5 bases and 5 bases, with 16 bases remaining between them. The CDR3 has 15 residues. The CDR3 loop is CASSPDPKSHNEQFF. In DNA, the CDR3 is TGTGCCAGCAGCCCCGACCCAAAAAGCCACAATGAGCAGTTCTTC.

This chain joins TRBV7-2 and TRBJ1-6; D gene unclear. The CDR3 runs 15 residues. Trimming cost V 5 bases and J 6 bases, with 14 bases left between them. CDR1 and CDR2 (germline): SGHTA, FQGNSA. In DNA, the CDR3 is TGTGCCAGCAGCATAGAGCAGACCTCTAATTCACCCCTCCACTTT. Its protein is CASSIEQTSNSPLHF.